The T cell receptor beta chain described here comes from a study of blood T cell repertoires in COVID-19. Trimming cost V 1 base and J 2 bases, with 7 bases left between them. This CDR3 is built from 13 residues. Germline V lookup: CDR1 GTSNPN, CDR2 SVGIG (reference sequence). The protocol was immunoSEQ multiplex PCR, while the TCRdb copy is restricted to in-frame clones and leaves out a portion. The table shows roughly 140,000 clones, with approximately 90% occurring only once. The chain recombines TRBV30 with TRBJ2-3; D may be TRBD1 (5 bases). This sequence originates from a woman between 35 and 50 years old with acute or convalescent COVID-19. Sequenced input: peripheral blood. The CDR3 loop is CAWSEQATDTQYF. The CDR3 DNA follows: TGTGCCTGGAGTGAACAGGCCACAGATACGCAGTATTTT.